One and the same sample provided the 26 T cell receptor beta chains below, sequenced in a study of control samples from healthy donors and cancer patients. The table came from immunoSEQ multiplex PCR; TCRdb's copy has only in-frame clones and leaves some out. The table lists 85,000 to 95,000 clones, almost 85% of them singletons. Sequencing used blood. These receptors were obtained from a woman between 55 and 75 years old in good health.

This clone has just one count. The J gene is TRBJ1-1, the V gene TRBV7-9; the D is unclear. Germline values: CDR1 SEHNR, CDR2 FQNEAQ (reference sequence). The CDR3 sequence is 16 residues long. Trimming pared 1 base from V and 4 bases from J, leaving 16 bases between. CDR3 DNA sequence: TGTGCCAGCAGCTTAGGTCACAGAACACCGGTCACTGAAGCTTTCTTT. Protein sequence: CASSLGHRTPVTEAFF.

The chain uses TRBV7-9 and TRBJ1-1; 7 bases fit TRBD1. Germline V CDR1 and CDR2: SEHNR, FQNEAQ (reference sequence). V lost 7 bases and J lost 5; bases outside the gene matches: 7. This CDR3 spans 13 amino acids. The CDR3 DNA is TGTGCCAGCAACGACCAACAGGGGACTGAAGCTTTCTTT. It codes for CASNDQQGTEAFF.

The chain joins TRBV7-9 to TRBJ2-2, with D possibly being TRBD2 (6 bases). Germline V gives CDR1 SEHNR, CDR2 FQNEAQ (reference sequence). Trimming shortened V by 7 bases and J by 7 bases, and 19 bases separated the two germline ends. The CDR3 spans 15 residues. The CDR3 sequence is CASIIMELANGELFF. The CDR3, as DNA: TGTGCCAGCATCATAATGGAACTAGCAAACGGGGAGCTGTTTTTT. The full variable domain, with the rest looked up from reference TRBV7-9 and TRBJ2-2, is DTGVSQNPRHKITKRGQNVTFRCDPISEHNRLYWYRQTLGQGPEFLTYFQNEAQLEKSRLLSDRFSAERPKGSFSTLEIQRTEQGDSAMYLCASIIMELANGELFFGEGSRLTVL.

The rearrangement uses TRBV9 and TRBJ2-3; 7 bases line up with TRBD1. J was trimmed by 2 bases and V by 3 bases; bases with no gene match: 6. From germline, CDR1 is SGDLS and CDR2 YYNGEE. The CDR3 extends over 15 amino acids. The CDR3 here is CASSARDRYTDTQYF. Written as DNA, the CDR3 is TGTGCCAGCAGCGCCCGGGACAGATACACAGATACGCAGTATTTT.

This rearrangement joins TRBV7-9 to TRBJ2-1, with D unclear. In germline, CDR1 is SEHNR, CDR2 FQNEAQ (reference sequence). The germline V and J ends were trimmed by 1 base and 8 bases, with 9 bases remaining between them. This CDR3 has 13 amino acids. DNA for the CDR3: TGTGCCAGCAGCTTAGGGTTTCTGGATGAGCAGTTCTTC. It yields the protein CASSLGFLDEQFF. Full variable domain (outside the CDR3, taken from reference TRBV7-9 and TRBJ2-1): DTGVSQNPRHKITKRGQNVTFRCDPISEHNRLYWYRQTLGQGPEFLTYFQNEAQLEKSRLLSDRFSAERPKGSFSTLEIQRTEQGDSAMYLCASSLGFLDEQFFGPGTRLTVL.

The chain links TRBV25-1 to TRBJ1-1; D call uncertain. Trimming pared 4 bases from V and 4 bases from J, leaving 7 bases between. The CDR3 contains 12 residues. Germline loops: CDR1 MGHDK, CDR2 SYGVNS. CDR3 DNA sequence: TGTGCCAGCAGTGCCGGACGCACTGAAGCTTTCTTT. Translating gives CASSAGRTEAFF.

This sequence joins TRBV6-5 and TRBJ2-3, with D maybe TRBD1 (7 bases). The CDR3 covers 12 residues. V was cut by 7 bases and J by 6 bases, with 11 bases left in between. Germline V gives CDR1 MNHEY, CDR2 SVGAGI. As DNA, the CDR3 is TGTGCCAGCACTCAGGGGGGCGATACGCAGTATTTT. It encodes CASTQGGDTQYF.

J is TRBJ2-1 and V is TRBV18; 11 bases are a match to TRBD2. CDR1 and CDR2 (germline): KGHSH, LQKENI. V was clipped by 8 bases and J by 2 bases; unmatched bases: 5. This CDR3 region has 15 residues. The CDR3 loop is CASRSGGATYNEQFF. In DNA form, the CDR3 reads TGTGCCAGCCGTAGCGGGGGGGCAACCTACAATGAGCAGTTCTTC.

The genes are TRBV12-3 or TRBV12-4 and TRBJ1-1; D might be TRBD1 (5 bases). There are 12 residues in the CDR3. Trimming removed 5 bases from V and 7 bases from J, with 11 bases in between. The CDR3 reads CASSSLGGEAFF. The CDR3 DNA is TGTGCCAGCAGTAGCCTGGGGGGTGAAGCTTTCTTT.

This rearrangement joins TRBV29-1 to TRBJ1-3; D gene uncertain. Germline values: CDR1 SQVTM, CDR2 ANQGSEA. This CDR3 has 14 amino acids. V was shortened by 4 bases and J by 0 bases, with 10 bases between the two germline ends. CDR3 DNA: TGCAGCGTTGTTCCCGGTTACTCTGGAAACACCATATATTTT. This codes for CSVVPGYSGNTIYF.

A single count supports this clone. The rearrangement joins TRBV25-1 to TRBJ1-5; D is possibly TRBD1 (6 bases). The CDR3 length is 14 residues. V was trimmed by 6 bases and J by 7 bases, leaving 16 bases between them. The V gene's germline CDR1 is MGHDK and CDR2 SYGVNS. The DNA of the CDR3 is TGTGCCAGCAGCCAACAGGGTTTTTTACAGCCCCAGCATTTT. Residues: CASSQQGFLQPQHF. Full variable domain (rest looked up from reference TRBV25-1 and TRBJ1-5): EADIYQTPRYLVIGTGKKITLECSQTMGHDKMYWYQQDPGMELHLIHYSYGVNSTEKGDLSSESTVSRIRTEHFPLTLESARPSHTSQYLCASSQQGFLQPQHFGDGTRLSIL.

The chain recombines TRBV14 with TRBJ1-2; no firm D call. The CDR3 is made up of 13 amino acids. Germline loops: CDR1 SGHDN, CDR2 FVKESK. The V gene lost 1 base and the J gene lost 4 bases, with 7 bases spanning the gap. The CDR3 DNA reads as TGTGCCAGCAGCCAAGTTTACAGCTATGGCTACACCTTC. Residues: CASSQVYSYGYTF.

V usage is TRBV7-2 and J usage is TRBJ1-2; 8 nucleotides line up with TRBD1. Germline-derived CDR1 and CDR2 are SGHTA and FQGNSA. V was pared by 5 bases and J by 2 bases, with 1 base of the junction left unmatched. The CDR3 is made up of 13 amino acids. CDR3 sequence (DNA): TGTGCCAGCAGCCGGACAGGGAACTATGGCTACACCTTC. Residues: CASSRTGNYGYTF.

The chain combines TRBV18 with TRBJ1-2, with 11 bases aligning to TRBD1. The CDR3 extends over 14 amino acids. CDR1 is KGHSH, CDR2 LQKENI, per germline. The junction had 6 bases not matched to a gene; V was cut back by 5 bases and J by 7 bases. CDR3: CASSEDRGLSGYTF. The CDR3 DNA reads TGTGCCAGCTCAGAGGACAGGGGGCTTAGTGGCTACACCTTC.

DNA of the CDR3: TGTGCCAGCAGCTGGGGACACTCAGGTTCCTACGAGCAGTACTTC. Protein product: CASSWGHSGSYEQYF. The chain couples TRBV6-5 to TRBJ2-7, with D maybe TRBD1 (6 bases). The CDR3 is 15 residues long. The ends were cut back, 6 bases at V and 1 base at J, with 16 bases in the middle. Germline values: CDR1 MNHEY, CDR2 SVGAGI.

The V call is TRBV28, the J call TRBJ1-5; the D is unclear. Trimming took off 6 bases at V and 0 bases at J, with 15 bases between the two ends. Germline CDR1 and CDR2: MDHEN and SYDVKM. There are 16 residues in the CDR3. The CDR3 is CASRPMLVYSNQPQHF. The CDR3 region has the DNA TGTGCCAGCAGGCCCATGTTGGTCTATAGCAATCAGCCCCAGCATTTT.

The J gene is TRBJ1-3, the V gene TRBV11-2; 7 bases are a match to TRBD1. The germline V gene has CDR1 SGHAT and CDR2 FQNNGV. The CDR3 has 19 residues. V was clipped by 5 bases and J by 0 bases; unmatched bases: 16. The CDR3 here is CASSPNWQTDRASGNTIYF. The CDR3 DNA reads as TGTGCCAGCAGCCCGAATTGGCAGACCGACAGGGCCTCTGGAAACACCATATATTTT.

The J gene is TRBJ2-7, the V gene TRBV7-8; tentative D call: TRBD1 (5 bases). The CDR3 is made up of 14 amino acids. V gave up 1 base and J gave up 2 bases, with 9 bases separating them. CDR1 and CDR2 from the germline V gene are SGHVS and FQNEAQ. CDR3 nucleotide sequence: TGTGCCAGCAGCTTAGGCAGGACAACCTACGAGCAGTACTTC. It encodes CASSLGRTTYEQYF.

The rearrangement joins TRBV19 to TRBJ1-2; D not resolved. The CDR3 length is 13 residues. Germline V gene sequence: CDR1 LNHDA, CDR2 SQIVND (reference sequence). V lost 5 bases and J lost 4, with 11 bases in between. The CDR3 nucleotides are TGTGCCAGTAGTTCTGGGTATCTCTATGGCTACACCTTC. Amino acids: CASSSGYLYGYTF. Supplemented by reference TRBV19 and TRBJ1-2, the full variable domain reads DGGITQSPKYLFRKEGQNVTLSCEQNLNHDAMYWYRQDPGQGLRLIYYSQIVNDFQKGDIAEGYSVSREKKESFPLTVTSAQKNPTAFYLCASSSGYLYGYTFGSGTRLTVV.

The chain links TRBV20-1 to TRBJ1-6; D uncertain. Deletions cut 2 bases from V and 11 bases from J, with 7 bases between. Germline loops: CDR1 DFQATT, CDR2 SNEGSKA (reference sequence). The length of the CDR3 is 11 residues. In DNA form, the CDR3 reads TGCAGTGCTAGACAGGATCCACCCCTCCACTTT. Amino acids: CSARQDPPLHF.

The chain is built from TRBV11-2 and TRBJ2-2, with TRBD1 as a possible D gene (6 bases). The germline CDR1 and CDR2 sequences are SGHAT and FQNNGV. This CDR3 comprises 14 residues. V lost 2 bases and J 5 bases, leaving 9 bases between the germline ends. The CDR3 sequence is CASSLYQGTGELFF. The CDR3 DNA reads TGTGCCAGCAGCTTATACCAGGGGACCGGGGAGCTGTTTTTT.

The genes are TRBV15 and TRBJ2-1; possible D gene TRBD2, 5 bases. The germline gives CDR1 LNHNV, CDR2 YYDKDF (reference sequence). The V and J ends lost 11 bases and 5 bases respectively, with 19 bases between them. The CDR3 is 14 residues long. CDR3 protein: CAAVSYGDNNEQFF. CDR3 in DNA: TGTGCCGCGGTCTCCTACGGGGATAACAATGAGCAGTTCTTC.

The V call is TRBV14, the J call TRBJ1-1; no definite D call. Germline V gives CDR1 SGHDN, CDR2 FVKESK. V gave up 6 bases and J gave up 4 bases, with 12 bases separating them. The CDR3 sequence is 13 residues long. Written as DNA, the CDR3 is TGTGCCAGCAGAATGGGGTTGAGCACTGAAGCTTTCTTT. Its protein is CASRMGLSTEAFF.

The chain recombines TRBV6-6 with TRBJ2-7; tentatively, D is TRBD1 or TRBD2 (5 bases each). There are 15 residues in the CDR3. Germline V CDR1 and CDR2: MNHNY, SVGAGI (reference sequence). Trimming took off 6 bases at V and 2 bases at J, with 17 bases between the two ends. CDR3 residues: CASSPEWGTAYEQYF. The CDR3 bases are TGTGCCAGCAGCCCCGAGTGGGGGACCGCCTACGAGCAGTACTTC.

The rearrangement links TRBV3-1 (or the pseudogene TRBV3-2) to TRBJ2-1; 11 nucleotides agree with TRBD2. This CDR3 region has 17 residues. Germline-derived CDR1 and CDR2 are LGHDT and YNNKEL (reference sequence). Trimming removed 2 bases from V and 8 bases from J; junction bases left unmatched: 11. The DNA for the CDR3 is TGTGCCAGCAGCCAATTAACTAGCGGGGGAGCGGGCTATGAGCAGTTCTTC. Protein sequence: CASSQLTSGGAGYEQFF.

V and J are TRBV7-2 and TRBJ2-2; D remains ambiguous. V lost 3 bases and J lost 0, with 8 bases in between. The CDR3 covers 15 residues. CDR1 is SGHTA and CDR2 is FQGNSA in the germline V gene. The DNA for the CDR3 is TGTGCCAGCAGCTTCTCCAGCGCGAACACCGGGGAGCTGTTTTTT. Translated, it gives CASSFSSANTGELFF.